A selection of T cell receptor beta chains follows, all from one sample in a study of T cell repertoires in cytomegalovirus infection. TCRdb called the reads again in MiXCR, with one record for every CDR3 protein. The table records about 320,000 distinct CDR3 sequences, 9% to 9.5% of them present only once. Sample: PBMCs. Receptors originate from a human donor in good health (CMV status not recorded). Some clones in this sample may be carry-over from other donors' samples. Each CDR3 is given with its conserved first and last residue. Fields, in order: D gene, V gene, J gene, clone size, CDR3 protein, CDR3 DNA. D genes are given only for firm matches. Clone size is shown for a subset of rows, as once, few, many or a class of expanded clone.

.,TRBV4-1,TRBJ1-5,few,CASSQRVSNQPQHF,TGCGCCAGCAGCCAGCGGGTTAGCAATCAGCCCCAGCATTTT
.,TRBV6-2/TRBV6-3,TRBJ2-2,many,CASTLGQGGLAGELFF,TGTGCCAGCACGCTTGGACAGGGAGGGTTGGCCGGGGAGCTGTTTTTT
.,TRBV7-2,TRBJ2-3,.,CASSSYLDTDTQYF,TGTGCCAGCAGCTCCTATCTCGACACAGATACGCAGTATTTT
.,TRBV4-3,TRBJ2-7,many,CASSQGEFSEQYF,TGCGCCAGCAGCCAAGGCGAGTTCAGCGAGCAGTACTTC
TRBD2,TRBV7-8,TRBJ2-3,few,CASRKAGATDTQYF,TGTGCCAGCAGGAAAGCGGGAGCCACAGATACGCAGTATTTT
.,TRBV11-2,TRBJ1-2,many,CASSSAVRANYGYTF,TGTGCCAGCAGCTCCGCAGTGAGGGCTAACTATGGCTACACCTTC
.,TRBV20-1,TRBJ1-5,.,CSAMAFRDQPQHF,TGCAGTGCTATGGCCTTCAGGGACCAGCCCCAGCATTTT
.,TRBV7-2,TRBJ1-4,many,CASSLGPSAGKLFF,TGTGCCAGCAGCTTAGGGCCGTCGGCGGGAAAACTGTTTTTT
TRBD2,TRBV20-1,TRBJ2-1,few,CSAGRFGLAEYNEQFF,TGCAGTGCGGGCCGATTCGGACTAGCGGAATACAATGAGCAGTTCTTC
.,TRBV28,TRBJ2-7,few,CASTLGGESSYEQYF,TGTGCCAGCACTCTTGGGGGAGAGAGCTCCTACGAGCAGTACTTC
TRBD2,TRBV28,TRBJ2-7,few,CASSSNILAGAPSYEQYF,TGTGCCAGCAGTTCCAACATTCTAGCGGGGGCCCCCTCCTACGAGCAGTACTTC
.,TRBV27,TRBJ2-3,many,CASSLQGPGFSSTDTQYF,TGTGCCAGCAGTTTACAGGGACCGGGGTTTAGTAGCACAGATACGCAGTATTTT
.,TRBV4-2,TRBJ2-1,few,CASSQGGSARSYNEQFF,TGTGCCAGCAGCCAAGGCGGTAGCGCCCGCTCCTACAATGAGCAGTTCTTC
TRBD1,TRBV4-1,TRBJ1-4,few,CASSQGQGMREKLFF,TGCGCCAGCAGCCAAGGACAGGGGATGAGGGAAAAACTGTTTTTT
.,TRBV11-1,TRBJ1-1,many,CASSWRHNTEAFF,TGTGCCAGCAGTTGGAGACATAACACTGAAGCTTTCTTT
.,TRBV20-1,TRBJ2-7,few,CSARDLEPGEQYF,TGCAGTGCTAGAGATCTCGAGCCGGGGGAGCAGTACTTC
.,TRBV7-3,TRBJ2-2,many,CASSPRDGTGELFF,TGTGCCAGCAGCCCGCGGGACGGCACCGGGGAGCTGTTTTTT
TRBD1,TRBV7-2,TRBJ1-5,many,CASSLGPGGQPQHF,TGTGCCAGCAGCTTAGGCCCAGGGGGACAGCCCCAGCATTTT
TRBD2,TRBV6-1,TRBJ2-5,few,CATSRRGGGAKTQYF,TGTGCCACCTCCCGACGGGGGGGGGGGGCAAAGACCCAGTACTTC
.,TRBV18,TRBJ2-1,few,CASSPQGSENEQFF,TGTGCCAGCTCACCACAGGGATCGGAAAATGAGCAGTTCTTC